The present TCR beta chain was sequenced within a study of shared clonotypes between healthy human individuals. Turning to the study itself: A few men and a couple of women, aged 18 to 49, were donors.

Some clones are missing from TCRdb's copy, which holds only in-frame ones; the method was immunoSEQ multiplex PCR. The table has 2 million to 2.5 million clones, roughly 95% seen once. To note about this clone: Antigen: not known.

Study results and caveats: Only a few donors were included, so the genetic and exposure-history diversity represented was limited. Deeper or shallower sequencing was expected to change how clonotypes are shared among donors.

CD4+ cells underwent separation, giving CD45RA+ naive and CD45RA-negative memory subsets. V shed 3 bases and J shed 5 bases, with 17 bases lying between them. Germline loops: CDR1 MGHRA, CDR2 YSYEKL. The CDR3 contains 15 residues. The chain combines TRBV4-1 with TRBJ2-7; TRBD2 might be the D (6 bases). The TCR was taken from a man younger than 35 in good health. The specimen was naive CD4+ T cells sorted from blood. Subset here: CD45RA+ positively selected. This CDR3 reads CASSQGDLSLDEQYF. CDR3 sequence (DNA): TGCGCCAGCAGCCAGGGGGACTTGTCGCTCGACGAGCAGTACTTC.